This T cell receptor (beta chain) was recorded in a study of blood T cell repertoires in COVID-19. Study summary: Collection of acute and convalescent COVID-19 samples took place in the United States, Italy and Spain.

Authors' methods: Cell counts per sample came from amplifying reference gene primers. Data came from immunoSEQ multiplex PCR; TCRdb stores just in-frame clones and leaves some out. That table gives V, J and clone size, and the DNA gave D and trimming. This sample has 150,000 to 200,000 clones, with about four fifths found just once. CDR1 GTSNPN and CDR2 SVGIG come from the germline V gene (reference sequence). Trimming removed 0 bases at V and 0 bases at J, with 15 bases between. The CDR3 loop spans 16 amino acids. The receptor was isolated from a man between 65 and 79 years old who had recovered from COVID-19. Sequencing input: peripheral blood. The genes are TRBV30 and TRBJ2-7; possibly TRBD2 for D (6 bases). The CDR3 sequence: CAWSVRGTASSYEQYF. CDR3 coding DNA: TGTGCCTGGAGTGTAAGAGGGACTGCCAGCTCCTACGAGCAGTACTTC.